This TCR beta chain was captured by sequencing in a study of blood T cell repertoires in COVID-19. Background on the study: Donors in the United States, Italy and Spain gave samples during acute or convalescent COVID-19. From T cells, B-cell-depleted T cells, or PBMCs came the material, which was cDNA or gDNA.

Original handling: From reference gene primer amplification, estimates of nucleated cell counts were derived. Libraries were prepared by immunoSEQ multiplex PCR; TCRdb keeps only in-frame clonotypes and omits some of them. D and trimming were read from the DNA, whereas the V and J calls and clone size are those reported in that table. The profile shows under 250,000 clones, approximately 86% of them singletons. Germline V CDR1 and CDR2: SGHVS, FNYEAQ. The CDR3 length is 15 residues. The V end was cut by 5 bases, the J end by 9 bases, with 17 bases between. The V and J genes are TRBV7-6 and TRBJ1-6, with a tentative D call TRBD1 (5 bases). Sequencing was done on a sample of peripheral blood. The clonotype comes from a woman aged 60-75 years who had recovered from COVID-19. CDR3 protein: CASSTGHGKTSPLHF. The CDR3 DNA follows: TGTGCCAGCAGCACCGGACACGGCAAGACTTCACCCCTCCACTTT.